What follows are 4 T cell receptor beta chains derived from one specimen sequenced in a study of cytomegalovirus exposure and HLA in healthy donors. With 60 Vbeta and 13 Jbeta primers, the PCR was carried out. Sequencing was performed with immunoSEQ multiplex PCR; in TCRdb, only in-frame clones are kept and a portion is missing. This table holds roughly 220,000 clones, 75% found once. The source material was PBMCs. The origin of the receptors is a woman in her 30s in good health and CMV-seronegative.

The CDR3 is CASSFGTGNNEKLFF. The CDR3 DNA follows: TGTGCCAGCAGTTTCGGGACAGGGAATAATGAAAAACTGTTTTTT. The rearrangement uses TRBV27 and TRBJ1-4; 9 nucleotides match TRBD1. Germline trimming cut 3 bases from V and 4 bases from J; bases unmatched to any gene: 3. This CDR3 comprises 15 residues. CDR1 MNHEY and CDR2 SMNVEV come from the germline V gene (reference sequence).

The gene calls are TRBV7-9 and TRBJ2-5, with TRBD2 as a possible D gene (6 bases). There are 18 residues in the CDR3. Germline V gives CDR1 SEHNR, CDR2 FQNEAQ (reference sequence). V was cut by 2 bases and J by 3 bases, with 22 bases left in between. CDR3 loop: CASSLYSLRSGIKETQYF. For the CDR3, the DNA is TGTGCCAGCAGCTTATATTCCCTCCGTAGCGGTATTAAAGAGACCCAGTACTTC.

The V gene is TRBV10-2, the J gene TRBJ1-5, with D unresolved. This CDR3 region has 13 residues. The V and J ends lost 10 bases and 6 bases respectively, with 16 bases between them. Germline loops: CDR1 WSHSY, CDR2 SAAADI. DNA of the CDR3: TGCGCCACCCAGAACGTCGGGAGTCAGCCCCAGCATTTT. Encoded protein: CATQNVGSQPQHF.

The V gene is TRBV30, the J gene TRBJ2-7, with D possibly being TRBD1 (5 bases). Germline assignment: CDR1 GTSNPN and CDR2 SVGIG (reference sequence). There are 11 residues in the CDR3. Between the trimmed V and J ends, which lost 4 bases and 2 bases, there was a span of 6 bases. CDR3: CAWKGAYEQYF. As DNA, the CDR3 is TGTGCCTGGAAAGGGGCCTACGAGCAGTACTTC.